This T cell receptor beta chain is from a study of blood T cell repertoires in COVID-19. Overall study: PBMCs, B-cell-depleted T cells, or T cells were the source of the cDNA or gDNA that made up the material.

Trimming stripped 3 bases from V and 4 bases from J, with 10 bases between. CDR3 size: 13 residues. Germline lookup yields CDR1 MNHNS and CDR2 SASEGT. Sequenced by immunoSEQ multiplex PCR; TCRdb stores in-frame clones only, minus some. The sample holds about 160,000 clones; more than 70% are singletons and the top ten take roughly 20%. V usage is TRBV6-1 and J usage is TRBJ2-7; tentatively, D is TRBD2 (5 bases). The clonotype was recovered from a man aged 55 to 70 who had recovered from COVID-19. Material for sequencing was PBMCs or T cells enriched from blood (not recorded which). As DNA, the CDR3 is TGTGCCAGCAGTGATCCCCCGGGGTACGAGCAGTACTTC. Encoded protein: CASSDPPGYEQYF.